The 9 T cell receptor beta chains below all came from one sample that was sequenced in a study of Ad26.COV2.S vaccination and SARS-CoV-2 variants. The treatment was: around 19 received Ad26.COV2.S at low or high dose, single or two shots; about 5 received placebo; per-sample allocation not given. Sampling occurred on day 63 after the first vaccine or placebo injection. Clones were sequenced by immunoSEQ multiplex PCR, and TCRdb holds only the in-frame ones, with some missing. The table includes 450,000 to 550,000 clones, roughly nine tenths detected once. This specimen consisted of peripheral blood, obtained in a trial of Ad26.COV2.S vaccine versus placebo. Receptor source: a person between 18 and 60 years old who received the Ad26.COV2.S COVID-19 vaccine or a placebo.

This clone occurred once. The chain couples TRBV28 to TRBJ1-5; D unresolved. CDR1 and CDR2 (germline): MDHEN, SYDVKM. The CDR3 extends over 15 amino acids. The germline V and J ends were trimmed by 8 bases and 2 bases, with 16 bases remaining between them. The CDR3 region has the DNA TGTGCCAGCGGTATGCGATCAAGGGGCAATCAGCCCCAGCATTTT. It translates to CASGMRSRGNQPQHF.

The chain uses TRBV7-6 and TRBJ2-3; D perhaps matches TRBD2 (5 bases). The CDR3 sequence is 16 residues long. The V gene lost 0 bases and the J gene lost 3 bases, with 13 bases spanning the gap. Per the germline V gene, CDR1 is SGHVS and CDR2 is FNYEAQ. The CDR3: CASSLAAGEGTDTQYF. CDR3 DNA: TGTGCCAGCAGCTTAGCGGCAGGCGAGGGTACAGATACGCAGTATTTT.

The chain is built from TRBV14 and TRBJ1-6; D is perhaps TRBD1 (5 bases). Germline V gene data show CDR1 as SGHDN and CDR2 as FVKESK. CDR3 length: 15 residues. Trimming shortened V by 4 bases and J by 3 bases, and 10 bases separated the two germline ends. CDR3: CASSLRGLYNSPLHF. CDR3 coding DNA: TGTGCCAGCAGCCTGAGGGGTCTCTATAATTCACCCCTCCACTTT.

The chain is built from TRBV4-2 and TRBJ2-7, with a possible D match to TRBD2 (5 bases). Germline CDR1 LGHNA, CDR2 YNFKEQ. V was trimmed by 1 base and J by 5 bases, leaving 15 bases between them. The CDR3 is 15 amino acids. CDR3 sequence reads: CASSQGPGRGNEQYF. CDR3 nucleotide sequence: TGTGCCAGCAGCCAAGGGCCGGGCCGGGGAAACGAGCAGTACTTC.

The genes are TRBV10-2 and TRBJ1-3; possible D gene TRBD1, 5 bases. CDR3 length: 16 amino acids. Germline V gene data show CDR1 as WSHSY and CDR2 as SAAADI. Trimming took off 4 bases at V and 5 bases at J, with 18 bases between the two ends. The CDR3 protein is CASSVPPGGTRNTIYF. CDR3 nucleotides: TGCGCCAGCAGTGTACCTCCCGGGGGGACTAGAAACACCATATATTTT.

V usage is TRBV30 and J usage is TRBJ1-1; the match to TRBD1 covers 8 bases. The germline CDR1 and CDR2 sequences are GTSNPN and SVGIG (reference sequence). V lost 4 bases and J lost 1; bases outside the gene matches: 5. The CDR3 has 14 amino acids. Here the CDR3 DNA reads TGTGCCTGGACAGGGGGCGGGGGGAACACTGAAGCTTTCTTT. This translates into CAWTGGGGNTEAFF.

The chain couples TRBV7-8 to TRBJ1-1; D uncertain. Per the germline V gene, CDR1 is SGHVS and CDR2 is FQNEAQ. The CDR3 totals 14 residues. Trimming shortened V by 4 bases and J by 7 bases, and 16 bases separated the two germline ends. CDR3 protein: CASSSEVGTDEAFF. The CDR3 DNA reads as TGTGCCAGCAGCTCAGAAGTAGGAACGGATGAAGCTTTCTTT.

The CDR3 nucleotides read TGTGCCAGCAGTACCGGGACTAGCGGGGGGGCCGGGGAGACCCAGTACTTC. Protein sequence: CASSTGTSGGAGETQYF. The chain couples TRBV27 to TRBJ2-5, with 16 nucleotides matching TRBD2. This CDR3 region has 17 residues. V shed 5 bases and J 5 bases; nucleotides not matched to a gene: 8. CDR1 is MNHEY and CDR2 is SMNVEV in the germline V gene (reference sequence).

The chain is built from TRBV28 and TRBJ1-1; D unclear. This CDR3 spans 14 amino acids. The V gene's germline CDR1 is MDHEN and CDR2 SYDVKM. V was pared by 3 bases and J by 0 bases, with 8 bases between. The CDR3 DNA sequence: TGTGCCAGCAGTTTGATAACCGTGAACACTGAAGCTTTCTTT. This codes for CASSLITVNTEAFF.